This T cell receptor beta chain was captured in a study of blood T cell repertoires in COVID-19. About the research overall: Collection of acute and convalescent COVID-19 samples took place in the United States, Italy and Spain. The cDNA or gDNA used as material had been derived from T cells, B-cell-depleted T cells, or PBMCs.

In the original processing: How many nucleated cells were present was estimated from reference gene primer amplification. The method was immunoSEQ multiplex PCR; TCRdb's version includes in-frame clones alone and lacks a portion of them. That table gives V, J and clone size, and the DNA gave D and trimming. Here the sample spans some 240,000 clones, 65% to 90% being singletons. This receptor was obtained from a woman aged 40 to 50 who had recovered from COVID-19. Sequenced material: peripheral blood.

The CDR3 reads CASSLLHRENEQFF. CDR3 in DNA: TGTGCCAGCAGCTTGTTACACAGGGAAAATGAGCAGTTCTTC. The chain uses TRBV5-6 and TRBJ2-1; weak D call: TRBD1 (6 bases). The CDR3 totals 14 residues. The germline V and J ends were trimmed by 1 base and 7 bases, with 12 bases remaining between them. Per the germline V gene, CDR1 is SGHDT and CDR2 is YYEEEE.